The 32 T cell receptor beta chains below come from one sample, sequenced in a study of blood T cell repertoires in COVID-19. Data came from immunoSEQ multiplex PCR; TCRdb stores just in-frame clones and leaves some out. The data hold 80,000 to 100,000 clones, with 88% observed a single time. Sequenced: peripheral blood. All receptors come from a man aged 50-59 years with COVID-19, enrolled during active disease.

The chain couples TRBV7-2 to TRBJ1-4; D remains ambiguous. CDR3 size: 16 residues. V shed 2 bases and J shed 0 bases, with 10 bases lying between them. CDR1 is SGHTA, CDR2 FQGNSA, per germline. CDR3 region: CASSLRTGATNEKLFF. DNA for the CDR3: TGTGCCAGCAGCTTAAGGACTGGGGCAACTAATGAAAAACTGTTTTTT.

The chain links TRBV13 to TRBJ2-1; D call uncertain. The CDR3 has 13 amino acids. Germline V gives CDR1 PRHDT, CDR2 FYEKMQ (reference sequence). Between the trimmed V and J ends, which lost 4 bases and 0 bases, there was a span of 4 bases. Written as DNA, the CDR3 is TGTGCCAGCAGCTCCCACTCCTACAATGAGCAGTTCTTC. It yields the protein CASSSHSYNEQFF.

The CDR3: CASSTGQAISGNTIYF. DNA of the CDR3: TGCGCCAGCAGCACGGGACAGGCGATCTCTGGAAACACCATATATTTT. This chain uses TRBV5-1 with TRBJ1-3; 8 bases map to TRBD1. Germline loops: CDR1 SGHRS, CDR2 YFSETQ. The CDR3 extends over 16 amino acids. Losses at the gene ends were 4 bases for V and 0 bases for J; bases not matched to a gene: 6.

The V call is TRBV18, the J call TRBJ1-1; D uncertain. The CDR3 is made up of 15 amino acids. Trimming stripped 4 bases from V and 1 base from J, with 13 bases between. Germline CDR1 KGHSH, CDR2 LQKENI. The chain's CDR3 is CASSLGGSKNTEAFF. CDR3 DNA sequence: TGTGCCAGCTCACTCGGAGGAAGCAAGAACACTGAAGCTTTCTTT.

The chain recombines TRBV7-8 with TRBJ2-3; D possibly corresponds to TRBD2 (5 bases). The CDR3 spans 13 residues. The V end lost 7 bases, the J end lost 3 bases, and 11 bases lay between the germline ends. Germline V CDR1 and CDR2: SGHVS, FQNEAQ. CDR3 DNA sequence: TGTGCCAGCACCGTACGGGGTACAGATACGCAGTATTTT. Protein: CASTVRGTDTQYF. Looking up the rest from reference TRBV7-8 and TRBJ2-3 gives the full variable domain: GAGVSQSPRYKVAKRGQDVALRCDPISGHVSLFWYQQALGQGPEFLTYFQNEAQLDKSGLPSDRFFAERPEGSVSTLKIQRTQQEDSAVYLCASTVRGTDTQYFGPGTRLTVL.

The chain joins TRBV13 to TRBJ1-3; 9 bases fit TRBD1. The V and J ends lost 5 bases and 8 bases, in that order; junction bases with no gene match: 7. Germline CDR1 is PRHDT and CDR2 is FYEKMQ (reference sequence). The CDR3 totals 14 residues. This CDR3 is CASSRWDRVDTIYF. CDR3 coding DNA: TGTGCCAGCAGCCGATGGGACAGGGTGGACACCATATATTTT.

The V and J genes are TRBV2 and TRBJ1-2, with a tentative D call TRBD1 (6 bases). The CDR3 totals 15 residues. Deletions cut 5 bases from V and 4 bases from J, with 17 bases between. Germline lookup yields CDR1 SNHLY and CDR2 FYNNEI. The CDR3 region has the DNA TGTGCCAGCAGTCCAAGGCCAGGGGCCACCTATGGCTACACCTTC. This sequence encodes CASSPRPGATYGYTF.

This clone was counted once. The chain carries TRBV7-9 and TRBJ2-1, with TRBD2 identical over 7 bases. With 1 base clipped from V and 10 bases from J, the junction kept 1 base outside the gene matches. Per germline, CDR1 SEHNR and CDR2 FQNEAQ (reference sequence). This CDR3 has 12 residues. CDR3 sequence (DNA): TGTGCCAGCAGCTTAGGGCGGGGGGAGCAGTTCTTC. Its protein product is CASSLGRGEQFF.

As DNA, the CDR3 is TGTGCCAGCAATCGACGACAGTACACTGAAGCTTTCTTT. Translating it yields CASNRRQYTEAFF. The rearrangement links TRBV12-3 or TRBV12-4 to TRBJ1-1; a weak D match, TRBD1 (5 bases). Trimming stripped 7 bases from V and 3 bases from J, with 12 bases between. The CDR3 runs 13 residues.

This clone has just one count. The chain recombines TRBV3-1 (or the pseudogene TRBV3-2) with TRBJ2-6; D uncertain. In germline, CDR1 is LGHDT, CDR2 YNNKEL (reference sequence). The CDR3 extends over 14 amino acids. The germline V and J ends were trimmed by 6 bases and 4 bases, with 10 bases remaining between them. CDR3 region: CASRSSKGANVLTF. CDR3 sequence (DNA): TGTGCCAGCAGGTCCAGTAAAGGGGCCAACGTCCTGACTTTC.

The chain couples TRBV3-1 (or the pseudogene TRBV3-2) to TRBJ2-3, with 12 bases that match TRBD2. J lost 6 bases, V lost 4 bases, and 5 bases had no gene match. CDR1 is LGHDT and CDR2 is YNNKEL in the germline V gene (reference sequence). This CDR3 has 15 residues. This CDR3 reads CASSRTSGARDTQYF. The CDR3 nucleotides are TGTGCCAGCAGCCGGACTAGCGGGGCACGTGATACGCAGTATTTT.

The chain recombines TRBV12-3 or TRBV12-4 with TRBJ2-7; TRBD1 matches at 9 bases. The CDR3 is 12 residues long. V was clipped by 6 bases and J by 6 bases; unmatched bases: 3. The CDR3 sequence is CASSLDRGEQYF. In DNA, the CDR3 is TGTGCCAGCAGCCTGGACAGGGGCGAGCAGTACTTC.

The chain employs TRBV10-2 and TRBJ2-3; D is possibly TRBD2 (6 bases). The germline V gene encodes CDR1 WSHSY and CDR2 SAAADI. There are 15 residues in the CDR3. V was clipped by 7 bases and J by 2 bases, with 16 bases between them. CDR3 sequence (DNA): TGCGCCAGCAAGGAGGGACCTACCCCCACAGATACGCAGTATTTT. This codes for CASKEGPTPTDTQYF.

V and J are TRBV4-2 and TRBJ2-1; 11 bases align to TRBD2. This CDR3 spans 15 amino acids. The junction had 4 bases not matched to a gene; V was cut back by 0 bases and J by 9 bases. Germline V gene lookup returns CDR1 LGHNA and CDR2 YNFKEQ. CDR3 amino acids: CASSQDRLAGGEQFF. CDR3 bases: TGTGCCAGCAGCCAAGATCGGCTAGCGGGGGGTGAGCAGTTCTTC.

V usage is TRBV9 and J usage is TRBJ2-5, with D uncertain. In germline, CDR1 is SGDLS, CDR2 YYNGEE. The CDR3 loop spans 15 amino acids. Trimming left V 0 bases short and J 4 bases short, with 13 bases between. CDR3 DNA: TGTGCCAGCAGCGTAGCGGCCTCGGGTTCAGAGACCCAGTACTTC. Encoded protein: CASSVAASGSETQYF.

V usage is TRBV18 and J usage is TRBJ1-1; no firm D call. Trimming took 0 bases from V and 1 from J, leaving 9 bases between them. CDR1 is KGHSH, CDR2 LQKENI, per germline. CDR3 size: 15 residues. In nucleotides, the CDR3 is TGTGCCAGCTCACCACCCCGGGTATCGAACACTGAAGCTTTCTTT. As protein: CASSPPRVSNTEAFF.

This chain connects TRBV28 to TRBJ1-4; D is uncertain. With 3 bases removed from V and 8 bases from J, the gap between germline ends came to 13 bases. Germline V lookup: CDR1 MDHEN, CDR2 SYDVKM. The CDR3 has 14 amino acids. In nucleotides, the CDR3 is TGTGCCAGCAGTTTGCCGCTACTAGGGGAAAAACTGTTTTTT. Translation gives CASSLPLLGEKLFF.

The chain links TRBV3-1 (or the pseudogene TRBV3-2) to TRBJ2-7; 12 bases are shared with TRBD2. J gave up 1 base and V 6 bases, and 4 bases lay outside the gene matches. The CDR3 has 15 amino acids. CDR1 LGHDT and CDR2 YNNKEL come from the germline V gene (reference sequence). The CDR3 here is CASRRTSGDSYEQYF. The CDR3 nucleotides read TGTGCCAGCAGGAGGACTAGCGGGGATTCCTACGAGCAGTACTTC.

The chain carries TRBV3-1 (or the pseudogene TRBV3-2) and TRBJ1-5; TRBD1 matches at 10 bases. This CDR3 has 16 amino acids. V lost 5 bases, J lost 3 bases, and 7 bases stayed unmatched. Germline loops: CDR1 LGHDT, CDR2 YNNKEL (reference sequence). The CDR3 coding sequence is TGTGCCAGCAGCTACGGGACAGGGGCTAACAATCAGCCCCAGCATTTT. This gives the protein CASSYGTGANNQPQHF.

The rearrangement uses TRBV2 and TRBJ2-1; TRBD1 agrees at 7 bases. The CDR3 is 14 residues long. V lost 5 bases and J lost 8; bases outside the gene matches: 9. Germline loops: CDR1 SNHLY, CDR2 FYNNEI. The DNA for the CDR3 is TGTGCCAGCAGTAAGGGGGCCGGTCGCGATGAGCAGTTCTTC. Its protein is CASSKGAGRDEQFF.

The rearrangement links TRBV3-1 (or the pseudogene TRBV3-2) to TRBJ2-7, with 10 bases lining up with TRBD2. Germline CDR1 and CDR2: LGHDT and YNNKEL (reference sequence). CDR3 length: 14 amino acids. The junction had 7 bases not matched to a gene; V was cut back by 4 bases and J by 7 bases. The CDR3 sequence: CASSPSGGAREQYF. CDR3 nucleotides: TGTGCCAGCAGCCCAAGCGGGGGGGCGAGGGAGCAGTACTTC.

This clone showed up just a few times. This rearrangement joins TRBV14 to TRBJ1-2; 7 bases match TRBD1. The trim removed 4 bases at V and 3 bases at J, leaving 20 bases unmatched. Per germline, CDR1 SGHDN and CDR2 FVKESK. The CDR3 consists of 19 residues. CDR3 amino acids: CASSPIHARRGPSDYGYTF. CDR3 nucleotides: TGTGCCAGCAGCCCAATTCACGCACGAAGGGGGCCATCGGACTATGGCTACACCTTC.

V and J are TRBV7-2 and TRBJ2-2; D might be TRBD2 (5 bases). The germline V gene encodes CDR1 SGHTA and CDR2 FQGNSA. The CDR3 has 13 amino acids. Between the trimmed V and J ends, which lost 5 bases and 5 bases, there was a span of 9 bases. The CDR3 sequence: CASSPTRTGELFF. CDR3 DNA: TGTGCCAGCAGCCCCACTAGGACCGGGGAGCTGTTTTTT.

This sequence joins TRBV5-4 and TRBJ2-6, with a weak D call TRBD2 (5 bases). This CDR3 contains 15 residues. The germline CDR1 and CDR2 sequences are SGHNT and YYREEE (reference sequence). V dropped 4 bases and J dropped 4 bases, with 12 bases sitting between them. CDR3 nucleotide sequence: TGTGCCAGCAGCATCCCGGGGAACGGGGCCAACGTCCTGACTTTC. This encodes CASSIPGNGANVLTF.

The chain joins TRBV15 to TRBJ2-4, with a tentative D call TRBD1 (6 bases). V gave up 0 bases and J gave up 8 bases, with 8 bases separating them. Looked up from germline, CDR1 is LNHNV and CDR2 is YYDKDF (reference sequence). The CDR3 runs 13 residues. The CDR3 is CATSRDQGYIQYF. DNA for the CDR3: TGTGCCACCAGCAGAGATCAGGGGTACATTCAGTACTTC.

The CDR3 DNA reads TGTGCCAGCAGTAGGACTAGCGGGGGCCAAGAGACCCAGTACTTC. Protein sequence: CASSRTSGGQETQYF. The genes are TRBV6-5 and TRBJ2-5; 13 bases match TRBD2. The CDR3 loop spans 15 amino acids. The V gene's germline CDR1 is MNHEY and CDR2 SVGAGI. V was clipped by 5 bases and J by 1 base; unmatched bases: 1.

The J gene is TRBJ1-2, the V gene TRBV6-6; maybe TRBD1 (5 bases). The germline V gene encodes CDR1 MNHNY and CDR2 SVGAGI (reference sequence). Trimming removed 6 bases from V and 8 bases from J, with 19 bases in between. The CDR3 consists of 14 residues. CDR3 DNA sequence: TGTGCCAGCAGCCGCGGGACGGCTCTTCGGGGCTACACCTTC. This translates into CASSRGTALRGYTF.

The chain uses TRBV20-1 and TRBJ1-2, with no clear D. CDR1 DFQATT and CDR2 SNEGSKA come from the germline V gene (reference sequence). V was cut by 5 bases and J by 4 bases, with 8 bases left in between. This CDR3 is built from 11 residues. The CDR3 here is CSAWARYGYTF. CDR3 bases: TGCAGTGCTTGGGCCCGCTATGGCTACACCTTC.

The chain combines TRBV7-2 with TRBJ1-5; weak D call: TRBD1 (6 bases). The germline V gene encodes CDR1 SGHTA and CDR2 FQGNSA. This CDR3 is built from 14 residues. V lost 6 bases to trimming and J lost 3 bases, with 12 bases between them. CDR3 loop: CASSPTGPNQPQHF. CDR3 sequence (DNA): TGTGCCAGCAGTCCAACAGGGCCCAATCAGCCCCAGCATTTT.

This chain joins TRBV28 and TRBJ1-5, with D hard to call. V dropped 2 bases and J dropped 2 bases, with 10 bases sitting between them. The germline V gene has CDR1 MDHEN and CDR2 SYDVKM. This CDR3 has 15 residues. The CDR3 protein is CASSLIGRGNQPQHF. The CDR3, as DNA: TGTGCCAGCAGTTTAATAGGGAGGGGCAATCAGCCCCAGCATTTT.

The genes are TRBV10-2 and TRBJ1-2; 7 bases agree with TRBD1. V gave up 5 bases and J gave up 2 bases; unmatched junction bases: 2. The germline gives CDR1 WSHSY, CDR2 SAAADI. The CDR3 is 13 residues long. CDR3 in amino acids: CASSRDSNYGYTF. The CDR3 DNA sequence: TGCGCCAGCAGTAGGGACAGCAACTATGGCTACACCTTC.

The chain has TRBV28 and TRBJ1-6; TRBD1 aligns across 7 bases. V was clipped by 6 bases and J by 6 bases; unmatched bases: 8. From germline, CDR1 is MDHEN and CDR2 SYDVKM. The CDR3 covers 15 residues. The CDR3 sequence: CASRMNRGRNSPLHF. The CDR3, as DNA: TGTGCCAGCAGGATGAACAGGGGACGTAATTCACCCCTCCACTTT.